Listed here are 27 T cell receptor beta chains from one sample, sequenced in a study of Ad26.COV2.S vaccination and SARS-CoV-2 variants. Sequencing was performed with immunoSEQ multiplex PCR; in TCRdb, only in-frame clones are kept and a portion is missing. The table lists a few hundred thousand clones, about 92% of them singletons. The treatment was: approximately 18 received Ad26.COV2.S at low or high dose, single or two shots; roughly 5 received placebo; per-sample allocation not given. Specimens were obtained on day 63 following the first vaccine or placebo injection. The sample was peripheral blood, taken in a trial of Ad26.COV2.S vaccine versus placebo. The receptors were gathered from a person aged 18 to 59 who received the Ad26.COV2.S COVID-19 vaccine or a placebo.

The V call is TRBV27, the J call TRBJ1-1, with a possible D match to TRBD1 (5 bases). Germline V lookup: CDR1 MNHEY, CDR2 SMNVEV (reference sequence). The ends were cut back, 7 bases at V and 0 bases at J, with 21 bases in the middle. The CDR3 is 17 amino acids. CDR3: CASTPWRGTRMNTEAFF. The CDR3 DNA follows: TGTGCCAGCACCCCCTGGAGGGGCACCCGAATGAACACTGAAGCTTTCTTT.

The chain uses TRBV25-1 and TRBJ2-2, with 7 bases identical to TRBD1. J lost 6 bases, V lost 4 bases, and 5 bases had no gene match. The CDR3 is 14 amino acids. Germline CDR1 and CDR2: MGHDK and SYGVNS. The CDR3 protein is CASSVTGAAGELFF. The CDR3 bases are TGTGCCAGCAGTGTAACAGGGGCCGCCGGGGAGCTGTTTTTT.

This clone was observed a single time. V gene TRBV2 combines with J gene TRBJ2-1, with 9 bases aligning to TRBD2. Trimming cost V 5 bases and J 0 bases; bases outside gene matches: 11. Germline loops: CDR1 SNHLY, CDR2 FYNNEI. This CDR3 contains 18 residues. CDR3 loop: CASSNEREASRSYNEQFF. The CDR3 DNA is TGTGCCAGCAGTAATGAGCGGGAGGCCTCCCGCTCCTACAATGAGCAGTTCTTC.

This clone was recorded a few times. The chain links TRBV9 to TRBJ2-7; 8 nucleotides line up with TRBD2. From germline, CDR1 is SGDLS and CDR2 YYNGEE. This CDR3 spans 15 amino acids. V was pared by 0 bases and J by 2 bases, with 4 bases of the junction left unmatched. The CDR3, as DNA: TGTGCCAGCAGCGTAGATGGTAGCGGGACCTACGAGCAGTACTTC. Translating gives CASSVDGSGTYEQYF.

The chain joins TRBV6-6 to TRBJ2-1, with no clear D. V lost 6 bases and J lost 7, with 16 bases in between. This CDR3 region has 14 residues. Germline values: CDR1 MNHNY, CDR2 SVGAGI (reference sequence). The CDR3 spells CASSSIVGFNEQFF. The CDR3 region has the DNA TGTGCCAGCAGCTCTATCGTGGGTTTTAATGAGCAGTTCTTC.

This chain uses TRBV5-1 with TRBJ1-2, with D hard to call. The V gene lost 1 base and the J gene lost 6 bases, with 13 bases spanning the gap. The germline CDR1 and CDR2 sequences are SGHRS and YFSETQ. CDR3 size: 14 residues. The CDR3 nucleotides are TGCGCCAGCAGCTTGAGCGACACCACGGATGGCTACACCTTC. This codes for CASSLSDTTDGYTF.

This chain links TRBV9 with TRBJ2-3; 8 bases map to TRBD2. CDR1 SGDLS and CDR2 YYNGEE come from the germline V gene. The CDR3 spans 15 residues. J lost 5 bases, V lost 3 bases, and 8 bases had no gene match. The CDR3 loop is CASSAREGRVDTQYF. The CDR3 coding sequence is TGTGCCAGCAGCGCTCGGGAGGGCCGGGTAGATACGCAGTATTTT.

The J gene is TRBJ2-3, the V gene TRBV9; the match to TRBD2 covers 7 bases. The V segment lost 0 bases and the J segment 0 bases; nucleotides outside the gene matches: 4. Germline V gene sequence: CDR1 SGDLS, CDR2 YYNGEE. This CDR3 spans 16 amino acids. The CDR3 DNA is TGTGCCAGCAGCGTAGGAGGGACTATAAGCACAGATACGCAGTATTTT. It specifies CASSVGGTISTDTQYF.

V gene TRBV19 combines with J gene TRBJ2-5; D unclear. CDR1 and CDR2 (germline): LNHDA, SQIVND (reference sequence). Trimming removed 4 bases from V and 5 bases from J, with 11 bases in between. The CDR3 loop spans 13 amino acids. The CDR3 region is CASSTHQLETQYF. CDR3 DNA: TGTGCCAGTAGTACTCACCAACTGGAGACCCAGTACTTC.

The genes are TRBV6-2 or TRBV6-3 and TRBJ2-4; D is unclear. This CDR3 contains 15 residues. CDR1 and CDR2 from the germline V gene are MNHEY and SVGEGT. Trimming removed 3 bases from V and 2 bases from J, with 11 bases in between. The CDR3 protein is CASSYRSRSKNIQYF. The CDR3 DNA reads TGTGCCAGCAGTTATAGGAGTAGGTCCAAAAACATTCAGTACTTC.

CDR3 in DNA: TGTGCCAGCAGCTTGGCCCAGGGGTCGTGGGGCTACACCTTC. Its protein product is CASSLAQGSWGYTF. The chain couples TRBV5-6 to TRBJ1-2; a weak D match, TRBD1 (6 bases). The CDR3 is 14 residues long. The V gene lost 0 bases and the J gene lost 8 bases, with 14 bases spanning the gap. The germline CDR1 and CDR2 sequences are SGHDT and YYEEEE. Combining the CDR3 with reference TRBV5-6 and TRBJ1-2 gives the whole variable domain DAGVTQSPTHLIKTRGQQVTLRCSPKSGHDTVSWYQQALGQGPQFIFQYYEEEERQRGNFPDRFSGHQFPNYSSELNVNALLLGDSALYLCASSLAQGSWGYTFGSGTRLTVV.

CDR3 sequence (DNA): TGTGCCAGCAACCCCGATAGGTCGGGGGGCTACAATGAGCAGTTCTTC. Translated: CASNPDRSGGYNEQFF. V and J are TRBV28 and TRBJ2-1, with TRBD2 matching over 7 bases. The CDR3 is 16 amino acids. Trimming took 7 bases from V and 3 from J; bases not matched to a gene: 12. Per the germline V gene, CDR1 is MDHEN and CDR2 is SYDVKM.

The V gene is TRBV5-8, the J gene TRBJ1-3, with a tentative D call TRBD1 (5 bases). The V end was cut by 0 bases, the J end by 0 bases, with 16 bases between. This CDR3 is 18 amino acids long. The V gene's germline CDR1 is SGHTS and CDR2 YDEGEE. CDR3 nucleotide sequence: TGTGCCAGCAGCTTGGTGGTGGGGGGGAAAAACTCTGGAAACACCATATATTTT. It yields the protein CASSLVVGGKNSGNTIYF. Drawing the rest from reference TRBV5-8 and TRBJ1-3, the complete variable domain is EAGVTQSPTHLIKTRGQQATLRCSPISGHTSVYWYQQALGLGLQFLLWYDEGEERNRGNFPPRFSGRQFPNYSSELNVNALELEDSALYLCASSLVVGGKNSGNTIYFGEGSWLTVV.

Written as DNA, the CDR3 is TGTGCCAGCAGCTTAGTTGGGACGAGCTCCTACGAGCAGTACTTC. This gives the protein CASSLVGTSSYEQYF. The rearrangement joins TRBV7-2 to TRBJ2-7; either TRBD1 or TRBD2 may fit D (5 bases each). The V end lost 1 base, the J end lost 0 bases, and 10 bases lay between the germline ends. The germline gives CDR1 SGHTA, CDR2 FQGNSA. The CDR3 contains 15 residues.

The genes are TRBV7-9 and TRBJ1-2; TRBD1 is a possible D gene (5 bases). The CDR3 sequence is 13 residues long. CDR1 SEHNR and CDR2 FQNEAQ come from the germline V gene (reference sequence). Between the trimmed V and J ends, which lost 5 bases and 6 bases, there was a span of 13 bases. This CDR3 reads CASSRSGDNGYTF. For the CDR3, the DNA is TGTGCCAGCAGCCGTTCGGGGGATAATGGCTACACCTTC.

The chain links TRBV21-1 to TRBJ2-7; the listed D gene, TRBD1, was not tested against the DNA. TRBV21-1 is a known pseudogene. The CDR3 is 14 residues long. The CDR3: CASRKSGQGDEQYF. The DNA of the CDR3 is TGTGCCAGCAGGAAATCGGGACAGGGGGACGAGCAGTACTTC.

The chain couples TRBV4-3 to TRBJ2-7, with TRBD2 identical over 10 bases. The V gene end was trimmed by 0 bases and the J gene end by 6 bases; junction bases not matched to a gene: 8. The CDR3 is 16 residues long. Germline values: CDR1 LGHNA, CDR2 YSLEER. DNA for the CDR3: TGCGCCAGCAGCCAAGACTATTCGGGACTAGCGTTCGAGCAGTACTTC. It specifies CASSQDYSGLAFEQYF.

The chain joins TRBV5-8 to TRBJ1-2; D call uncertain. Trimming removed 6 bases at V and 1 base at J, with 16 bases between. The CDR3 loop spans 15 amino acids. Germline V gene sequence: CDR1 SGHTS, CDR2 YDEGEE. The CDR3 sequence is CASTDPTRLNYGYTF. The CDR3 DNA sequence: TGTGCCAGCACCGACCCCACCCGCCTTAACTATGGCTACACCTTC.

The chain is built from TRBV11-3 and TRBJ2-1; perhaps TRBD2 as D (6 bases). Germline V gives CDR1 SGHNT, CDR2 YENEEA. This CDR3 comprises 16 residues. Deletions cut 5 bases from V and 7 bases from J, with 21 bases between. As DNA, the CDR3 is TGTGCCAGCAGCCCCCCCCCTTGGGTCGCGGGGAATGAGCAGTTCTTC. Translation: CASSPPPWVAGNEQFF.

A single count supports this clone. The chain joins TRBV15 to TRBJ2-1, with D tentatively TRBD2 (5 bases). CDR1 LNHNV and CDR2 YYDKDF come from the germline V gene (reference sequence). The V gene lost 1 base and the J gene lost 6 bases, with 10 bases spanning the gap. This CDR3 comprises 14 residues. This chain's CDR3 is CATSRVPSPNEQFF. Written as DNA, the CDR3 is TGTGCCACCAGCAGAGTGCCTAGCCCCAATGAGCAGTTCTTC.

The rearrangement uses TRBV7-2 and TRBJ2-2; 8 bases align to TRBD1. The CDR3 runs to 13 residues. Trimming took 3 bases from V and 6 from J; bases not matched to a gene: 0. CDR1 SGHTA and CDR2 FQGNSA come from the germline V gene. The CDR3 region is CASSLTGAGELFF. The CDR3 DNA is TGTGCCAGCAGCTTGACAGGGGCCGGGGAGCTGTTTTTT.

Written as DNA, the CDR3 is TGTGCCAGCAGCGCTAGCGGGAGGGATAATGAGCAGTTCTTC. Its protein is CASSASGRDNEQFF. The chain employs TRBV9 and TRBJ2-1; 12 bases are a match to TRBD2. With V trimmed by 3 bases and J by 7 bases, 2 bases remained unmatched. The V gene's germline CDR1 is SGDLS and CDR2 YYNGEE. The CDR3 sequence is 14 residues long.

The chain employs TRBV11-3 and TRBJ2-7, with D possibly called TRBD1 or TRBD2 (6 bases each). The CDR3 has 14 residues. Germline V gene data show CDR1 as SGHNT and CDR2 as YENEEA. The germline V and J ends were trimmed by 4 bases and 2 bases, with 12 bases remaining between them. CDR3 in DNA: TGTGCCAGCAGCTCGGGGGCAGGGCCCTACGAGCAGTACTTC. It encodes CASSSGAGPYEQYF.

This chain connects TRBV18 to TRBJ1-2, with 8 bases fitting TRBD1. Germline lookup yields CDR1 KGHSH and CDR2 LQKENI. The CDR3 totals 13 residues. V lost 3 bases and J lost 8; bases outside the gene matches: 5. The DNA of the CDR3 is TGTGCCAGCTCACCCGGACAGGGTCGGGGCTACACCTTC. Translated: CASSPGQGRGYTF.

CDR3: CASSLVRERAGELFF. The CDR3 DNA follows: TGTGCCAGCAGTTTAGTGCGGGAGAGGGCCGGGGAGCTGTTTTTT. This chain links TRBV27 with TRBJ2-2, with TRBD2 matching over 7 bases. The trim removed 2 bases at V and 6 bases at J, leaving 6 bases unmatched. The CDR3 sequence is 15 residues long. Germline CDR1 reads MNHEY; CDR2 reads SMNVEV (reference sequence).

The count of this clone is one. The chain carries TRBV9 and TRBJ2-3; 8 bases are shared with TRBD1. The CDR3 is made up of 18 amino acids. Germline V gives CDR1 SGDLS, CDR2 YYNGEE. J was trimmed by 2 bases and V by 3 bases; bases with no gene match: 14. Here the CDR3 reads CASSGLGIGQGNTDTQYF. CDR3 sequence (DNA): TGTGCCAGCAGCGGGCTCGGAATCGGACAGGGTAACACAGATACGCAGTATTTT. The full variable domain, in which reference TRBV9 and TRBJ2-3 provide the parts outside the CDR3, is DSGVTQTPKHLITATGQRVTLRCSPRSGDLSVYWYQQSLDQGLQFLIQYYNGEERAKGNILERFSAQQFPDLHSELNLSSLELGDSALYFCASSGLGIGQGNTDTQYFGPGTRLTVL.

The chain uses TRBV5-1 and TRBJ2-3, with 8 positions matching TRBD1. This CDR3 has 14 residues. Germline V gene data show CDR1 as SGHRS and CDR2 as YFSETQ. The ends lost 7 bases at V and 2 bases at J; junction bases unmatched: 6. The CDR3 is CASGQGAYTDTQYF. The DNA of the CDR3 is TGCGCCAGCGGGCAGGGGGCCTACACAGATACGCAGTATTTT.